This section outlines one T cell receptor (beta chain) sequence together with its context. This CDR3 comprises 15 residues. Germline V gene lookup returns CDR1 LNHNV and CDR2 YYDKDF (reference sequence). Trimming took 0 bases from V and 8 from J, leaving 13 bases between them. Authors' methods: Estimates of nucleated cell counts were drawn from the amplification of reference gene primers. Sequencing used immunoSEQ multiplex PCR; TCRdb keeps in-frame clones, though not all of them. The V and J calls and clone size come from that table; D and trimming were worked out from the DNA. The table includes roughly 250,000 clones, roughly 84% detected once. The data were taken from a study of blood T cell repertoires in COVID-19. Study-wide background: Donors in the United States, Italy and Spain gave samples during acute or convalescent COVID-19. PBMCs, B-cell-depleted T cells, or T cells provided the cDNA or gDNA that made up the material.

The genes are TRBV15 and TRBJ1-4, with TRBD1 as a possible D gene (5 bases). The TCR originated in a woman between 40 and 50 years old who had recovered from COVID-19. Sequencing was done on a sample of peripheral blood. The DNA of the CDR3 is TGTGCCACCAGCAGAGATCAGGGTTTGGGGGAAAAACTGTTTTTT. Its translation: CATSRDQGLGEKLFF.